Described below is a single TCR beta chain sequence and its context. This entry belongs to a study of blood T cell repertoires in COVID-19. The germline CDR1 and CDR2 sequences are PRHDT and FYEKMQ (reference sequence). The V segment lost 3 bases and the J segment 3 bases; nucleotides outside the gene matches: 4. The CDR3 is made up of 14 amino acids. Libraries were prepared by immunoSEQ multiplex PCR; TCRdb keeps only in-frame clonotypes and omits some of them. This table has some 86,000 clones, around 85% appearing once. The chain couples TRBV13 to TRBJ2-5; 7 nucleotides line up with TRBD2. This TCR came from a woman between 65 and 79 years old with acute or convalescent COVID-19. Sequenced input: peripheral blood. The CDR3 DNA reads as TGTGCCAGCAGCTTTAACGCGGGGGAAGAGACCCAGTACTTC. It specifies CASSFNAGEETQYF.